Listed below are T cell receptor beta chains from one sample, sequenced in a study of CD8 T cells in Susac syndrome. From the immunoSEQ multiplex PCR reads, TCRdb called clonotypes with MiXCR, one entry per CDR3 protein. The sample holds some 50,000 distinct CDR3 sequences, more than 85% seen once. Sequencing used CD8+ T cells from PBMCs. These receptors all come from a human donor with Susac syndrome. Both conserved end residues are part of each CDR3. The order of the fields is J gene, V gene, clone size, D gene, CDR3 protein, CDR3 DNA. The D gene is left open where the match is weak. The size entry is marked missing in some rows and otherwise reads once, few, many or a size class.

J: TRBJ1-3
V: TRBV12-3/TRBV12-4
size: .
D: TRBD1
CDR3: CASSASGGSGNTIYF
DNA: TGTGCCAGCAGTGCCTCAGGGGGATCTGGAAACACCATATATTTT

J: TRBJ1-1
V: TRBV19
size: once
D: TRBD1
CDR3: CASRRQGSFTEAFF
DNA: TGTGCCAGTAGGAGACAGGGATCGTTTACTGAAGCTTTCTTT

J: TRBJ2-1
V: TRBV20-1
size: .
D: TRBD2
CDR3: CSASGGGAPSEQFF
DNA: TGCAGTGCTAGTGGCGGGGGGGCCCCCAGTGAGCAGTTCTTC

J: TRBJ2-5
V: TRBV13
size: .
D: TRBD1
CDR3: CASSSRQGLQETQYF
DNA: TGTGCCAGCAGCTCGAGACAGGGCCTACAAGAGACCCAGTACTTC

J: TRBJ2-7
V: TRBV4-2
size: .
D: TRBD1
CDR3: CASSLQGDDYEQYF
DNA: TGTGCCAGCAGCCTACAGGGGGACGACTACGAGCAGTACTTC

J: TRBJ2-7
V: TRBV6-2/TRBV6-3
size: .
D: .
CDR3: CASSWTGYSYEQYF
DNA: TGTGCCAGCAGTTGGACGGGATACTCCTACGAGCAGTACTTC

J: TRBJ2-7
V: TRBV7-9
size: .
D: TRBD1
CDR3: CASSWDTSRDRTYEQYF
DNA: TGTGCCAGCAGCTGGGATACAAGCCGGGACAGGACCTACGAGCAGTACTTC

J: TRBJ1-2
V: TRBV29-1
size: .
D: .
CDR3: CSVGTGGGKNYGYTF
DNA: TGCAGCGTTGGGACGGGCGGGGGGAAAAACTATGGCTACACCTTC

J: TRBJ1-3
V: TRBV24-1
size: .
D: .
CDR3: CATIHRASGNTIYF
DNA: TGTGCCACCATCCACAGAGCCTCTGGAAACACCATATATTTT

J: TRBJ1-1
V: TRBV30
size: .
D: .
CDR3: CAWAQGVNTEAFF
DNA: TGTGCCTGGGCACAGGGTGTGAACACTGAAGCTTTCTTT

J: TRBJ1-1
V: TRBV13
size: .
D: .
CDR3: CASSLRAAGMNTEAFF
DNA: TGTGCCAGCAGCTTGAGGGCCGCTGGCATGAACACTGAAGCTTTCTTT

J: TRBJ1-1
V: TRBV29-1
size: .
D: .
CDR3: CSAVNGTEAFF
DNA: TGCAGCGCGGTGAACGGGACTGAAGCTTTCTTT

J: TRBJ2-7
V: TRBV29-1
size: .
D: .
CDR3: CSVEDWAGIEQYF
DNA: TGCAGCGTTGAAGATTGGGCAGGGATAGAGCAGTACTTC

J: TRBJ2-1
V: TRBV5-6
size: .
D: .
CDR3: CASSLEQTYNEQFF
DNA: TGTGCCAGCAGCTTAGAGCAGACCTACAATGAGCAGTTCTTC

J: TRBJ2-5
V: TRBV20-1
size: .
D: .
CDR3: CSARSSAETQYF
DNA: TGCAGTGCTAGGTCTAGCGCGGAGACCCAGTACTTC

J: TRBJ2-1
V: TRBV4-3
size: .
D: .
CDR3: CASSQGGPYNEQFF
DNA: TGCGCCAGCAGCCAGGGGGGCCCCTACAATGAGCAGTTCTTC

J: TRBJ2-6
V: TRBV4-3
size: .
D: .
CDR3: CASSQVQRASGANVLTF
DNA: TGCGCCAGCAGCCAAGTACAACGGGCCTCTGGGGCCAACGTCCTGACTTTC

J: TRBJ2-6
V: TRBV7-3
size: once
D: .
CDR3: CASSLRRPGANVLTF
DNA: TGTGCCAGCAGCTTACGGAGGCCTGGGGCCAACGTCCTGACTTTC

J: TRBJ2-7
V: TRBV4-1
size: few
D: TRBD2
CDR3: CASSSPSGGVKYEQYF
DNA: TGCGCCAGCAGCTCTCCTAGCGGGGGGGTTAAGTACGAGCAGTACTTC

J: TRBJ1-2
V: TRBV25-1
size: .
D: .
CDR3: CASSVGGPGYTF
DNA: TGTGCCAGCAGCGTCGGGGGGCCTGGCTACACCTTC

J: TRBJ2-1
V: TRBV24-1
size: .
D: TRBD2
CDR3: CATSRGGNEQFF
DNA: TGTGCCACCAGCCGGGGGGGTAATGAGCAGTTCTTC

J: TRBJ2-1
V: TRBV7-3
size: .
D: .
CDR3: CASSLSQGTANEQFF
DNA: TGTGCCAGCAGCTTAAGCCAGGGGACGGCCAATGAGCAGTTCTTC

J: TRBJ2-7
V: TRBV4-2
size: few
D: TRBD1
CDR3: CASSQDGDSGSYEQYF
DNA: TGTGCCAGCAGCCAAGATGGGGACAGTGGCTCCTACGAGCAGTACTTC

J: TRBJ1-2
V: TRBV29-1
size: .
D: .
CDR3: CSALNPPVGFNYGYTF
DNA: TGCAGCGCCTTAAACCCCCCCGTCGGGTTTAACTATGGCTACACCTTC

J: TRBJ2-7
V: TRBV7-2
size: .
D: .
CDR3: CASSLAGYRYEQYF
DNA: TGTGCCAGCAGCTTAGCGGGCTACCGCTACGAGCAGTACTTC

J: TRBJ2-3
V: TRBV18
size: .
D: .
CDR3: CASSPSDPIGRDTQYF
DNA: TGTGCCAGCTCACCGAGCGACCCGATCGGTAGGGATACGCAGTATTTT

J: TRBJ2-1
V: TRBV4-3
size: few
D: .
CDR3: CASSLFGGGHNEQFF
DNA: TGCGCCAGCAGCCTTTTCGGCGGGGGCCACAATGAGCAGTTCTTC

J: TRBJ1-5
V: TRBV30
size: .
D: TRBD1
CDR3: CAWIRSRVFWTGKPQHF
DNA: TGTGCCTGGATCAGGTCCAGGGTTTTCTGGACAGGGAAGCCCCAGCATTTT

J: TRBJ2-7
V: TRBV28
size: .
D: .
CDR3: CASSQEGRGADYEQYF
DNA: TGTGCCAGCAGTCAAGAAGGACGCGGGGCCGACTACGAGCAGTACTTC

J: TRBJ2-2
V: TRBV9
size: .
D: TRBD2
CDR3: CASSSSGGRTGELFF
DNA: TGTGCCAGCAGCAGTAGCGGGGGGCGGACCGGGGAGCTGTTTTTT

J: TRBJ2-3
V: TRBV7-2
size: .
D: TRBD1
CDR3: CASSPRDRGADTQYF
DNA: TGTGCCAGCAGCCCTAGGGACAGGGGGGCAGATACGCAGTATTTT

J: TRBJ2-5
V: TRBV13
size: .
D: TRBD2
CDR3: CASSLGLANAQETQYF
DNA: TGTGCCAGCAGCCTAGGACTAGCTAACGCCCAAGAGACCCAGTACTTC

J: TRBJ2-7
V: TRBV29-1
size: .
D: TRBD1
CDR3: CSVEDRAGGNYEQYF
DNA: TGCAGCGTTGAAGATCGGGCAGGGGGAAACTACGAGCAGTACTTC

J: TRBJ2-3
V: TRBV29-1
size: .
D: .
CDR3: CSAASVSTDTQYF
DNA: TGCAGCGCTGCCTCGGTCAGCACAGATACGCAGTATTTT

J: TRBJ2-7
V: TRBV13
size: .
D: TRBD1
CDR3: CASSLDRAYEQYF
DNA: TGTGCCAGCAGCCTCGACAGGGCCTACGAGCAGTACTTC

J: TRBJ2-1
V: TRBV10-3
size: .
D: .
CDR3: CAISEEGGGSDEQFF
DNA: TGTGCCATCAGTGAAGAGGGGGGGGGCTCGGATGAGCAGTTCTTC

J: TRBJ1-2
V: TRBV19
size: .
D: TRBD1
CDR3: CASSSGGNGYTF
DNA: TGTGCCAGTAGTTCAGGGGGAAATGGCTACACCTTC

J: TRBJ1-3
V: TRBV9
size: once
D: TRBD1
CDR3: CASSAFQGADTIYF
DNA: TGTGCCAGCAGCGCCTTCCAGGGGGCGGACACCATATATTTT

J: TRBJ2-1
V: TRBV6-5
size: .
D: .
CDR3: CASSPRSGRNNEQFF
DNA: TGTGCCAGCAGCCCCCGGTCGGGAAGAAACAATGAGCAGTTCTTC

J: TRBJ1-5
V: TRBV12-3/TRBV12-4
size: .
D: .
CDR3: CASSPPGGNQPQHF
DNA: TGTGCCAGCAGCCCCCCAGGGGGCAATCAGCCCCAGCATTTT

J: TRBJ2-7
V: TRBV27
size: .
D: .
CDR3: CASNPRRQDHYEQYF
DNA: TGTGCCAGCAACCCGAGGAGACAGGACCACTACGAGCAGTACTTC